This T cell receptor (beta chain) originates from a study of cytomegalovirus exposure and HLA in healthy donors. Study-wide points: Presence/absence analyses treated sequencing depth as roughly uniform across donors. A missense DCLRE1C variant was associated with V- and J-gene trimming of TCR beta chains in a later analysis, and an independent cohort replicated the association. TRBV6-2, TRBV6-3 and other indistinguishable V segments were excluded.

A remark on this clone: Antigen specificity is unknown.

A multiplex PCR was run with 60 Vbeta primers and 13 Jbeta primers. Only in-frame clones appear in the TCRdb table, and some are missing; sequencing was by immunoSEQ multiplex PCR. This sample has fewer than 200,000 clones; around 73% occur once, and the top ten carry about 5.4%. V lost 0 bases to trimming and J lost 5 bases, with 7 bases between them. The length of the CDR3 is 12 residues. From germline, CDR1 is SQVTM and CDR2 ANQGSEA. The clonotype comes from a woman under 30 in good health and CMV-seropositive. Material: PBMCs. This chain links TRBV29-1 with TRBJ1-2; maybe TRBD1 (5 bases). The CDR3: CSVEEAGYGYTF. In DNA form, the CDR3 reads TGCAGCGTTGAAGAGGCAGGGTATGGCTACACCTTC.